A selection of T cell receptor beta chains follows, all from one sample in a study of blood T cell repertoires in COVID-19. Assay: immunoSEQ multiplex PCR; the TCRdb copy retains only in-frame clones and omits some. The sample contains some 95,000 clones, about 88% of which appear only once. The sequenced material came from peripheral blood. These receptors were collected from a man older than 75 with active or convalescent COVID-19. Each CDR3 is given with its conserved first and last residue. D genes are given only for firm matches. A clone size is listed for some rows: how often the clone was seen (once, few, many), or a class if it is expanded.

>TRBJ1-2|.|TRBV1|.
CTSSQDCRGKLGYTF
TGCACCAGCAGCCAAGATTGCAGGGGGAAGCTTGGCTACACCTTC
>TRBJ1-1|.|TRBV3-1/TRBV3-2|TRBD1
CASSPGTGIAEAFF
TGTGCCAGCAGCCCTGGGACAGGGATCGCTGAAGCTTTCTTT
>TRBJ1-2|.|TRBV6-5|.
CASSRSGLGNYGYTF
TGTGCCAGCAGTAGGTCAGGGCTGGGGAACTATGGCTACACCTTC
>TRBJ1-1|.|TRBV18|.
CASSPPLRQGGNTEAFF
TGTGCCAGCTCACCACCGCTACGGCAAGGGGGAAACACTGAAGCTTTCTTT
>TRBJ1-1|.|TRBV27|TRBD1
CASSLTKSDWTGVGAFF
TGTGCCAGCAGTTTGACCAAATCCGACTGGACAGGGGTGGGGGCTTTCTTT
>TRBJ2-5|.|TRBV5-1|.
CASSLARGRGQETQYF
TGCGCCAGCAGCTTGGCAAGGGGCAGGGGTCAAGAGACCCAGTACTTC
>TRBJ2-1|once|TRBV12-5|.
CASGLTTYNEQFF
TGTGCTAGTGGTTTGACCACTTACAATGAGCAGTTCTTC
>TRBJ2-7|.|TRBV11-2|TRBD1
CASSFGTGLYEQYF
TGTGCCAGCAGCTTCGGGACAGGGTTGTACGAGCAGTACTTC
>TRBJ2-7|.|TRBV27|.
CASSLSPGSHEQYF
TGTGCCAGCAGTTTATCCCCGGGGTCCCACGAGCAGTACTTC
>TRBJ2-7|.|TRBV3-1/TRBV3-2|TRBD2
CASSHTGLAAYEQYF
TGTGCCAGCAGCCACACGGGACTAGCGGCCTACGAGCAGTACTTC
>TRBJ1-4|.|TRBV25-1|.
CASRGTWTATNEKLFF
TGTGCCAGCAGGGGCACCTGGACAGCAACTAATGAAAAACTGTTTTTT
>TRBJ1-4|.|TRBV2|.
CASGTGEKLFF
TGTGCCAGCGGAACAGGGGAAAAACTGTTTTTT
>TRBJ2-1|.|TRBV4-3|.
CASSQEPLSSYNEQFF
TGCGCCAGCAGCCAAGAACCGTTGAGCTCCTACAATGAGCAGTTCTTC
>TRBJ2-1|.|TRBV2|.
CASSEQLGSYNEQFF
TGTGCCAGCAGTGAACAGCTAGGCTCCTACAATGAGCAGTTCTTC
>TRBJ2-3|.|TRBV7-8|.
CASSEPFRGDTQYF
TGTGCCAGCAGCGAACCTTTTCGGGGGGATACGCAGTATTTT
>TRBJ1-2|.|TRBV7-2|.
CASSLGRDYGYTF
TGTGCCAGCAGCTTAGGTCGGGACTATGGCTACACCTTC
>TRBJ2-5|.|TRBV4-2|TRBD1
CASSQVSGQGVSETQYF
TGTGCCAGCAGCCAAGTTTCGGGACAGGGTGTTTCAGAGACCCAGTACTTC
>TRBJ1-1|many|TRBV11-2|.
CASSSIGRVAFF
TGTGCCAGCAGCTCTATCGGCAGGGTAGCTTTCTTT
>TRBJ1-5|.|TRBV16|TRBD1
CASSQPQGDHQPQHF
TGTGCCAGCAGCCAGCCACAGGGGGACCATCAGCCCCAGCATTTT
>TRBJ1-1|.|TRBV11-2|.
CASSLAGGRTEAFF
TGTGCCAGCAGCTTAGCGGGGGGACGGACTGAAGCTTTCTTT
>TRBJ1-1|.|TRBV7-9|.
CASSLAGGVTEAFF
TGTGCCAGCAGCCTTGCTGGAGGGGTAACTGAAGCTTTCTTT
>TRBJ2-2|.|TRBV10-3|.
CAISENRLMTGELFF
TGTGCCATCAGTGAAAACAGGTTAATGACCGGGGAGCTGTTTTTT
>TRBJ1-6|.|TRBV6-5|TRBD1
CASSYDRGLNSPLHF
TGTGCCAGCAGTTACGACAGGGGTCTGAATTCACCCCTCCACTTT
>TRBJ2-7|.|TRBV2|TRBD1
CASSDQGAKYEQYF
TGTGCCAGCAGTGACCAGGGGGCAAAGTACGAGCAGTACTTC
>TRBJ1-4|many|TRBV7-9|.
CASSSRELFF
TGTGCCAGCAGCTCTCGGGAACTGTTTTTT
>TRBJ2-3|.|TRBV9|.
CASSSLTGHTDTQYF
TGTGCCAGCAGCTCCTTGACAGGCCACACAGATACGCAGTATTTT
>TRBJ1-1|.|TRBV28|.
CASSLFQMNTEAFF
TGTGCCAGCAGTTTATTTCAGATGAACACTGAAGCTTTCTTT
>TRBJ2-3|.|TRBV5-1|.
CASRPSDRHTQYF
TGCGCCAGCAGACCCAGCGACCGCCATACGCAGTATTTT
>TRBJ2-2|.|TRBV5-1|.
CASSILENTGELFF
TGCGCCAGCAGCATACTAGAGAACACCGGGGAGCTGTTTTTT
>TRBJ2-7|few|TRBV6-5|TRBD2
CASILVREWNEQYF
TGTGCCAGCATACTTGTGCGGGAGTGGAACGAGCAGTACTTC
>TRBJ1-1|.|TRBV2|.
CASSDETANTEAFF
TGTGCCAGCAGTGACGAGACAGCGAACACTGAAGCTTTCTTT
>TRBJ1-2|.|TRBV14|.
CASSQDLRDGYTF
TGTGCCAGCAGCCAAGATCTCAGGGATGGCTACACCTTC
>TRBJ1-5|once|TRBV5-6|.
CASNRWGELGNQPQHF
TGTGCCAGCAACCGATGGGGAGAATTGGGCAATCAGCCCCAGCATTTT
>TRBJ2-6|.|TRBV7-3|.
CASSSSGANVLTF
TGTGCCAGCAGCTCTTCCGGGGCCAACGTCCTGACTTTC
>TRBJ2-7|.|TRBV11-2|TRBD2
CASSPGTSGTTYEQYF
TGTGCCAGCAGCCCAGGGACTAGCGGGACCACCTACGAGCAGTACTTC
>TRBJ1-5|.|TRBV6-5|.
CASSYLQPGPQHF
TGTGCCAGCAGTTACCTCCAACCGGGGCCCCAGCATTTT